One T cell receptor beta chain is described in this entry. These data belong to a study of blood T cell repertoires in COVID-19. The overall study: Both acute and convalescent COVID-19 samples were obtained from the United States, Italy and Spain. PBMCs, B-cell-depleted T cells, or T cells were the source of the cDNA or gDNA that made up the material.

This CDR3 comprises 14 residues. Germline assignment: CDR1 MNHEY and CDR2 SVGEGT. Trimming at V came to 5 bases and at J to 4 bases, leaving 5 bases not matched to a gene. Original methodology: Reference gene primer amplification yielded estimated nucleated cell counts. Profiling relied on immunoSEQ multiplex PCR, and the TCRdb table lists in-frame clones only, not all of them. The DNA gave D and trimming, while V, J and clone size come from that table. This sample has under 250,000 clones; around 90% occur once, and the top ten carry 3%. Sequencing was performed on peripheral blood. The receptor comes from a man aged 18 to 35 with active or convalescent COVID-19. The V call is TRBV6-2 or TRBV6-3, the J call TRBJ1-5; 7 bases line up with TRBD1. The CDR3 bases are TGTGCCAGCAGTAGAGGACAGGAAAATCAGCCCCAGCATTTT. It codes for CASSRGQENQPQHF.